This T cell receptor beta chain was identified in a study of T cells in Graves' hyperthyroidism and ophthalmopathy. What was amplified from RNA transcripts were TCR beta CDR3 regions. Using the HTBI primer set, a first-round RT-PCR was run on the TCR CDR3. Using its own MiXCR run on the multiplex PCR reads, TCRdb lists one record per CDR3 protein. The sample includes roughly 380,000 distinct CDR3 sequences, about a fifth of them seen just once. The germline V gene has CDR1 MDHEN and CDR2 SYDVKM. This CDR3 is built from 13 residues. V lost 3 bases to trimming and J lost 6 bases, with 12 bases between them. Notes on this clonotype: Antigen: not known.

The hyperthyroidism was newly diagnosed and had lasted under 2 months; the patients were aged 18 to 65. Researchers barred patients who had uncontrolled infection, other autoimmune disease, pregnancy or lactation. Study-wide results and caveats: Most thyroid clonotypes expanded above 0.001 appeared in blood too.

V is TRBV28 and J is TRBJ2-7, with a possible D match to TRBD2 (6 bases). This clonotype originated in a woman aged 18-35 years with Graves' hyperthyroidism. The sequencing input was blood. In nucleotides, the CDR3 is TGTGCCAGCAGTTTTCCGGGGGTAGGCGAGCAGTACTTC. This sequence encodes CASSFPGVGEQYF.